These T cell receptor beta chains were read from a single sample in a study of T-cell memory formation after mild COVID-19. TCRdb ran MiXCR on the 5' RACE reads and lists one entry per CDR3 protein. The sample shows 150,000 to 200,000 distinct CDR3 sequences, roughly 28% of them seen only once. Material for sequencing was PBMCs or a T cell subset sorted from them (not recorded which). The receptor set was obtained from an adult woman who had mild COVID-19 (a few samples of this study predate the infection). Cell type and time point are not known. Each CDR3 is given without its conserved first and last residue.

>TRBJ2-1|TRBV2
ATLGTSVSNEQF
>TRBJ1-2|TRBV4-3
ASSQESGQGGNYGYT
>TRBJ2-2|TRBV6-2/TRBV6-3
ASSDPKGATNTGELF
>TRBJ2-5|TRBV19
ASSIDRVEQETQY
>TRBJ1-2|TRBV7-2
ASSASGGGYT
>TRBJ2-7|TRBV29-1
SVRATYEQY
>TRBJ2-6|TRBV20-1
SARESGANVLT
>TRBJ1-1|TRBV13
ASSHGGGAEAF
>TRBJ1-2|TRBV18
ASSPNRDSEWGGYT
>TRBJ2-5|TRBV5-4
ASSIGQGETQY
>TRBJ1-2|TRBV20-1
SAHTRRSRDIYT
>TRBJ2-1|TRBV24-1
ATGAGGSDEQF
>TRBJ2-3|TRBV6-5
ASSYSGRRDTQY
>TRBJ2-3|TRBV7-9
ASSLGVATDTQY
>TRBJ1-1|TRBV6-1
ASRWDRAPEAF
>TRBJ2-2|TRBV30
AWRLSGRGITGELF
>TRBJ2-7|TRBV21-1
ASSNSSQQY